Following are 13 T cell receptor beta chains from one sample sequenced in a study of neurological immune-mediated disorders. One entry per CDR3 protein results from TCRdb running MiXCR on the 5' RACE reads. The sample lists roughly 39,000 distinct CDR3 sequences, 6.5% to 8.5% occurring once. The sample comprised CD4+ T cells from blood. The receptor source for this set is a man aged 50 or older in good health.

This clonotype was seen many times. The V call is TRBV5-1, the J call TRBJ2-1; TRBD1 matches 9 bases. The CDR3 totals 13 residues. CDR1 SGHRS and CDR2 YFSETQ come from the germline V gene. V dropped 7 bases and J dropped 5; count of bases not matched to a gene: 4. The CDR3 sequence is CASSGTGNNEQFF. For the CDR3, the DNA is TGCGCCAGCTCCGGGACAGGGAACAATGAGCAGTTCTTC.

This sequence joins TRBV20-1 and TRBJ1-2; D is ambiguous. The CDR3 loop spans 13 amino acids. V was pared by 0 bases and J by 2 bases, with 7 bases between. Germline assignment: CDR1 DFQATT and CDR2 SNEGSKA (reference sequence). CDR3 in DNA: TGCAGTGCTAGAGACAGGACCAACTATGGCTACACCTTC. Protein sequence: CSARDRTNYGYTF.

This clonotype was detected ten times or more. The rearrangement links TRBV3-1 to TRBJ2-5; 8 bases match TRBD2. The J segment lost 2 bases and the V segment lost 7 bases, leaving 9 bases of the junction unmatched. The CDR3 consists of 15 residues. The germline CDR1 and CDR2 sequences are LGHDT and YNNKEL (reference sequence). The CDR3 region is CASKSASGWQETQYF. For the CDR3, the DNA is TGTGCCAGCAAGTCGGCTAGCGGGTGGCAAGAGACCCAGTACTTC.

This chain uses TRBV29-1 with TRBJ1-1, with 8 positions matching TRBD1. CDR3 size: 14 residues. CDR1 is SQVTM, CDR2 ANQGSEA, per germline. J lost 5 bases, V lost 8 bases, and 13 bases had no gene match. In DNA, the CDR3 is TGCAGCACCGACAGGGGACCGGTTCGAACTGAAGCTTTCTTT. Translation: CSTDRGPVRTEAFF.

In its sample, this clonotype was seen many times. The chain carries TRBV25-1 and TRBJ2-5; D could derive from TRBD1 or TRBD2 (5 bases each). V was shortened by 1 base and J by 4 bases, with 10 bases between the two germline ends. Germline loops: CDR1 MGHDK, CDR2 SYGVNS. There are 14 residues in the CDR3. CDR3 bases: TGTGCCAGCAGTGAATTGGGGGTACTAGAGACCCAGTACTTC. Its translation is CASSELGVLETQYF.

The table lists this clonotype with many counts. This sequence joins TRBV18 and TRBJ2-6; 7 bases match TRBD1. The J segment lost 4 bases and the V segment lost 1 base, leaving 4 bases of the junction unmatched. The length of the CDR3 is 16 residues. Germline-derived CDR1 and CDR2 are KGHSH and LQKENI. For the CDR3, the DNA is TGTGCCAGCTCACCACAGGGGGCGGCAGGGGCCAACGTCCTGACTTTC. Protein: CASSPQGAAGANVLTF.

This clonotype showed up many times. The chain carries TRBV7-2 and TRBJ2-1, with D possibly being TRBD2 (6 bases). Germline V CDR1 and CDR2: SGHTA, FQGNSA. This CDR3 is built from 15 residues. With 1 base removed from V and 15 bases from J, the gap between germline ends came to 22 bases. CDR3 sequence (DNA): TGTGCCAGCAGCTTAGGGGCCCCACGGAGGGGCGCTTCGTTCTTC. Amino acid sequence: CASSLGAPRRGASFF.

This clonotype was found many times. The CDR3 reads CASSLTPTGLAGNTIYF. The CDR3 nucleotides read TGTGCCAGCAGCTTAACCCCCACAGGCTTGGCTGGAAACACCATATATTTT. The V and J genes are TRBV7-2 and TRBJ1-3; tentative D call: TRBD1 (5 bases). This CDR3 contains 17 residues. CDR1 SGHTA and CDR2 FQGNSA come from the germline V gene. Trimming took 2 bases from V and 2 from J, leaving 16 bases between them. The full variable domain, with the rest looked up from reference TRBV7-2 and TRBJ1-3, is GAGVSQSPSNKVTEKGKDVELRCDPISGHTALYWYRQSLGQGLEFLIYFQGNSAPDKSGLPSDRFSAERTGGSVSTLTIQRTQQEDSAVYLCASSLTPTGLAGNTIYFGEGSWLTVV.

The chain is built from TRBV5-6 and TRBJ2-1; 9 bases agree with TRBD2. The CDR3 is 14 amino acids. Per the germline V gene, CDR1 is SGHDT and CDR2 is YYEEEE. V trimming: 0 bases; J trimming: 9 bases; junction bases outside the gene matches: 4. The CDR3 reads CASSLVGTSSEQFF. The CDR3 DNA sequence: TGTGCCAGCAGCTTGGTTGGGACTAGCAGTGAGCAGTTCTTC.

This clonotype was detected ten times or more. The chain is built from TRBV7-2 and TRBJ1-2; perhaps TRBD1 as D (5 bases). V lost 2 bases and J 3 bases, leaving 10 bases between the germline ends. The germline V gene has CDR1 SGHTA and CDR2 FQGNSA. The CDR3 runs to 14 residues. Here the CDR3 reads CASSLRDGDYGYTF. CDR3 in DNA: TGTGCCAGCAGCTTACGGGACGGAGACTATGGCTACACCTTC.

This clonotype was seen repeatedly, ten times or more. The chain couples TRBV10-2 to TRBJ2-1; D gene uncertain. Trimming took 2 bases from V and 2 from J, leaving 4 bases between them. This CDR3 is built from 13 residues. Germline CDR1 WSHSY, CDR2 SAAADI. CDR3 residues: CASSERAYNEQFF. The CDR3 DNA sequence: TGCGCCAGCAGTGAGCGGGCCTACAATGAGCAGTTCTTC.

The V gene is TRBV10-3, the J gene TRBJ2-1; possible D gene TRBD1, 6 bases. CDR3 length: 16 residues. Germline V gene sequence: CDR1 ENHRY, CDR2 SYGVKD. V lost 3 bases and J lost 0, with 12 bases in between. This chain's CDR3 is CAISDPGVSSYNEQFF. The CDR3 coding sequence is TGTGCCATCAGTGATCCAGGGGTAAGCTCCTACAATGAGCAGTTCTTC.

At least ten counts were recorded for this clonotype. The rearrangement uses TRBV5-1 and TRBJ2-5; D is ambiguous. Trimming shortened V by 4 bases and J by 5 bases, and 12 bases separated the two germline ends. CDR1 and CDR2 from the germline V gene are SGHRS and YFSETQ. This CDR3 has 13 amino acids. In nucleotides, the CDR3 is TGCGCCAGCAGCCTGGACGCGATGGAGACCCAGTACTTC. Translated, it gives CASSLDAMETQYF.